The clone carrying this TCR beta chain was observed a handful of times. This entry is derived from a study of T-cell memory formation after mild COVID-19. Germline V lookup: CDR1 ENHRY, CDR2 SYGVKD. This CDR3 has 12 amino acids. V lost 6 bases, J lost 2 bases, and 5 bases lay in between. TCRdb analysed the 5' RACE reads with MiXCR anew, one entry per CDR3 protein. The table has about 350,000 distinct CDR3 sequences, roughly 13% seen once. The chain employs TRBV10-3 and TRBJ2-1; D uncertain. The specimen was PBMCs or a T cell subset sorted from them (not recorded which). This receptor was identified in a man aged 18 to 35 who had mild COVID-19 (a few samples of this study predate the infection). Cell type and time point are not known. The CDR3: CAIRDPYNEQFF. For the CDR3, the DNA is TGTGCCATCAGGGACCCCTACAATGAGCAGTTCTTC.